This T cell receptor beta chain was sequenced in a study of CD8+ T cells in alopecia areata. Study findings and constraints: Mice showed TCR sharing more clearly than patients did, possibly owing to HLA.

For this clone: Antigen unknown. Gene names and germline refer to mouse. The read halts 4 residues ahead of the CDR3 end, with the missing end drawn from the germline J gene.

RNA extraction and reverse transcription yielded cDNA as sequencing template. Clones were sequenced by immunoSEQ multiplex PCR, and TCRdb holds only the in-frame ones, with some missing. Observed in the sample are roughly 120,000 clones, none of them singletons. The germline gives CDR1 FNHDT, CDR2 SITEND (reference sequence). CDR3 length: 16 residues. V lost 2 bases, J lost 2 bases, and 5 bases stayed unmatched. The TCR sequence derives from a C3H/HeJ mouse with alopecia areata. The mouse strain carries the MHC haplotype H2-k. Material: lesional skin. The chain employs TRBV19 and TRBJ2-3, with TRBD2 matching 10 bases. The CDR3 DNA, read in part, is TGTGCCAGCAGTATCCTGGGGGGGCGGGATGCAGAA. It codes for CASSILGGRDAE. The complete CDR3 protein is CASSILGGRDAETLYF.